This T cell receptor (beta chain) derives from a study of T cells in localized non-small cell lung cancer. Study-level points and caveats: Out of the top 100 tumor clones, a median roughly 52 were seen in adjacent lung. Increased T cell density in blood showed an association with longer overall survival. Tumor showed lower T cell clonality than uninvolved adjacent lung, where it was highest.

Assay used: immunoSEQ multiplex PCR; TCRdb lists only in-frame clones, some missing. Here the sample spans 25,000 to 35,000 clones, about 90% being singletons. About this clone itself: Antigen specificity is unknown.

Per germline, CDR1 MDHEN and CDR2 SYDVKM. CDR3 length equals 13 residues. Trimming removed 5 bases at V and 0 bases at J, with 4 bases between. Sequences were derived from PBMCs, sampled before any cancer treatment. The rearrangement joins TRBV28 to TRBJ2-2; D is uncertain. This clonotype was sampled from a man aged 35 to 69 with stage II lung adenocarcinoma. CDR3 sequence reads: CASSITNTGELFF. The CDR3 DNA is TGTGCCAGCAGTATCACGAACACCGGGGAGCTGTTTTTT.